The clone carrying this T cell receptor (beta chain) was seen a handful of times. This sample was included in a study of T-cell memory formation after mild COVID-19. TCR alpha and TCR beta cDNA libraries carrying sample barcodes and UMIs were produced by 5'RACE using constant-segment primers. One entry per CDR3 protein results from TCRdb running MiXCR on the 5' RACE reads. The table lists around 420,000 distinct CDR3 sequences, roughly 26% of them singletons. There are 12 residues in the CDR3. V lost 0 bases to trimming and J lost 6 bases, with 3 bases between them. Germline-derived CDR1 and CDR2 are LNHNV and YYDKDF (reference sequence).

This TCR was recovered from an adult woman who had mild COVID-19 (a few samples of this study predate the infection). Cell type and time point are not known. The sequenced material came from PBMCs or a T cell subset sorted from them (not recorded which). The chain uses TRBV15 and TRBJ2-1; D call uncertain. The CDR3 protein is CATSRDANEQFF. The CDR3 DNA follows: TGTGCCACCAGCAGAGATGCCAATGAGCAGTTCTTC.